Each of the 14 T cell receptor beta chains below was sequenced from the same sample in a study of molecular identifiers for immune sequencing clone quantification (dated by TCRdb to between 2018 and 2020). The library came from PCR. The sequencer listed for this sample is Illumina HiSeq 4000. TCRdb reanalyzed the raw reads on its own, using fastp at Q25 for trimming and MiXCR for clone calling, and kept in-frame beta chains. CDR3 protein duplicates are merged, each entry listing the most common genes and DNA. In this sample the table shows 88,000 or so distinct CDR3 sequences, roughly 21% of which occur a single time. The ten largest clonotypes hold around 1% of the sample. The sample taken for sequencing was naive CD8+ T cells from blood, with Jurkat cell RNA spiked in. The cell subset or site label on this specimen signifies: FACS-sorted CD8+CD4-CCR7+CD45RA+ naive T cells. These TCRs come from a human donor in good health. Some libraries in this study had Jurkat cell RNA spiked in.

The CDR3 DNA is TGTGCCACCAGTGACCCTAACCAGACAGGGTTCACCGGGGAGCTGTTTTTT. Translation gives CATSDPNQTGFTGELFF. The rearrangement joins TRBV24-1 to TRBJ2-2; 7 nucleotides line up with TRBD1. The CDR3 covers 17 residues. Germline-derived CDR1 and CDR2 are KGHDR and SFDVKD. The junction had 11 bases not matched to a gene; V was cut back by 4 bases and J by 4 bases.

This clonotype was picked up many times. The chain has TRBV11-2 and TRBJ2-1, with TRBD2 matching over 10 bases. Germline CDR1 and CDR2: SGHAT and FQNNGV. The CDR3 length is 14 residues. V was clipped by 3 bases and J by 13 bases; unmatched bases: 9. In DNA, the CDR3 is TGTGCCAGCAGCTTTCTTCCTAGCGGGAGCGCTCAGTTCTTC. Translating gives CASSFLPSGSAQFF.

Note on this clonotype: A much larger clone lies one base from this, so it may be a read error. The CDR3 region has the DNA TGCGCCAGCAGCCAAGATCAATGGACAAGGGACACGAACACTGAAGCTTTCTTT. Amino acids: CASSQDQWTRDTNTEAFF. This sequence joins TRBV4-3 and TRBJ1-1; D might be TRBD1 (6 bases). CDR3 size: 18 residues. Trimming shortened V by 0 bases and J by 1 base, and 18 bases separated the two germline ends. Germline V gives CDR1 LGHNA, CDR2 YSLEER.

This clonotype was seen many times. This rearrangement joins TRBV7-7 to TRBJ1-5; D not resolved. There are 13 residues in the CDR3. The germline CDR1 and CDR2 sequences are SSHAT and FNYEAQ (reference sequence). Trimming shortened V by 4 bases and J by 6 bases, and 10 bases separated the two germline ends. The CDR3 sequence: CASSSSFGQPQHF. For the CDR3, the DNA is TGTGCCAGCAGCTCTTCGTTCGGTCAGCCCCAGCATTTT.

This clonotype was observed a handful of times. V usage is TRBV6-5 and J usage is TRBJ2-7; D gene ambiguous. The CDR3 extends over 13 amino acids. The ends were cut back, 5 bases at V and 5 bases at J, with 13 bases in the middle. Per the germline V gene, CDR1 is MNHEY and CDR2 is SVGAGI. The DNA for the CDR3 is TGTGCCAGCAGTGCCTCCCAGGTCCACGAGCAGTACTTC. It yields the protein CASSASQVHEQYF.

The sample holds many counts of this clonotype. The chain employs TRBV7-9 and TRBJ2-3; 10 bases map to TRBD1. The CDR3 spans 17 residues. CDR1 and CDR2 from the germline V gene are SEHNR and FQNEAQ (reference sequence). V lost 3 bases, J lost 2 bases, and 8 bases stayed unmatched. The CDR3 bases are TGTGCCAGCAGCTTTCGCCCGGGACAGGGGCTCACAGATACGCAGTATTTT. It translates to CASSFRPGQGLTDTQYF.

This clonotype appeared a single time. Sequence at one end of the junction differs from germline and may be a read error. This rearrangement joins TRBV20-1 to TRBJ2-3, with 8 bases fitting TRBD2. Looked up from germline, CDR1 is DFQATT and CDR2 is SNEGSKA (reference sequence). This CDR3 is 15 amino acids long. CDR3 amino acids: CSARAPSGGTDTQCF. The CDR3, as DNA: TGCAGTGCTAGAGCCCCCAGCGGGGGCACAGATACGCAGTGTTTT.

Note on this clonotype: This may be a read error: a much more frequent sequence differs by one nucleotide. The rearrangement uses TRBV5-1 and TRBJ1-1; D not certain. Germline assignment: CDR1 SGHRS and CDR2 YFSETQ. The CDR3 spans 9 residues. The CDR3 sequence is CAGSYEAFF. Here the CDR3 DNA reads TGCGCCGGCAGCTATGAAGCTTTCTTT.

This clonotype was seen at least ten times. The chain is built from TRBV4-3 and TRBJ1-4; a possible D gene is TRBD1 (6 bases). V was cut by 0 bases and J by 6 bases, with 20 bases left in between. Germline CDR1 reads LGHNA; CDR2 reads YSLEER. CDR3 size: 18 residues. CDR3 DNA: TGCGCCAGCAGCCAAGATGGGGGCCCGGGTAGGGGGGATGAAAAACTGTTTTTT. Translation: CASSQDGGPGRGDEKLFF.

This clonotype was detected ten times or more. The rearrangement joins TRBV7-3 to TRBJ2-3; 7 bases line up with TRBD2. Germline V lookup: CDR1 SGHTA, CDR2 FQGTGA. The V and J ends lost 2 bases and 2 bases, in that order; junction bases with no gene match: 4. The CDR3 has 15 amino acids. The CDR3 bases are TGTGCCAGCAGCTTAGGTCTAGCGGACACAGATACGCAGTATTTT. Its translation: CASSLGLADTDTQYF. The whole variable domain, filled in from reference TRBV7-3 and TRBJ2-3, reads GAGVSQTPSNKVTEKGKYVELRCDPISGHTALYWYRQSLGQGPEFLIYFQGTGAADDSGLPNDRFFAVRPEGSVSTLKIQRTERGDSAVYLCASSLGLADTDTQYFGPGTRLTVL.

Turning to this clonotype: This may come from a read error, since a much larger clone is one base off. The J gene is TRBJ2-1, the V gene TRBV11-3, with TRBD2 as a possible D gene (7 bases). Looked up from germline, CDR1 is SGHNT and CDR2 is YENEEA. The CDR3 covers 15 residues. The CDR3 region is CASSLGGGMANEQSF. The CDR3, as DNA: TGTGCCAGCAGCTTAGGCGGGGGCATGGCCAATGAGCAGTCCTTC. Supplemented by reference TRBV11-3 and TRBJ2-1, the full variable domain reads EAGVVQSPRYKIIEKKQPVAFWCNPISGHNTLYWYLQNLGQGPELLIRYENEEAVDDSQLPKDRFSAERLKGVDSTLKIQPAELGDSAVYLCASSLGGGMANEQSFGPGTRLTVL.

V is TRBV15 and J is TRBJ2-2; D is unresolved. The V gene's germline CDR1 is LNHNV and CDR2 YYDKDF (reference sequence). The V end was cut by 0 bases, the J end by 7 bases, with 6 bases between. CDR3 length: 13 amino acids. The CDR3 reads CATSRDMDGELFF. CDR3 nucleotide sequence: TGTGCCACCAGCAGAGACATGGACGGGGAGCTGTTTTTT.

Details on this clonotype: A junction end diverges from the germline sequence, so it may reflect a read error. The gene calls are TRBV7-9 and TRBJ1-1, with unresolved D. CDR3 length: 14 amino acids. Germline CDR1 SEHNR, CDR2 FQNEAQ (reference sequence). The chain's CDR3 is CASSLQNMNTEASF. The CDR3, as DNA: TGTGCCAGCAGCTTACAGAACATGAACACCGAAGCTTCCTTT.

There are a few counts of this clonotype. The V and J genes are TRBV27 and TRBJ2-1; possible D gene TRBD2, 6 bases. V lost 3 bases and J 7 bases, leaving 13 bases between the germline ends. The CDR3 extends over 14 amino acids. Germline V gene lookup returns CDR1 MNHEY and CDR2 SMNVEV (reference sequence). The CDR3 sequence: CASSFGGAGNEQFF. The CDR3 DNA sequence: TGTGCCAGCAGTTTCGGAGGGGCGGGTAATGAGCAGTTCTTC.